Sequencing of this TCR beta chain was carried out in a study of shared clonotypes between healthy human individuals (dated by TCRdb to about 2020). Broadly, across the study: The cohort comprised two women and a few men aged 18 to 49 years. Blood TCR repertoires of 5 or 6 healthy adults were deeply sequenced to estimate repertoire size and the extent of clonotype sharing between individuals. Different laboratories and diverse techniques were used to prepare libraries and sequence TCR repertoires, to increase sequencing depth and limit assay-specific biases. Between about 0.94 and 8.9 billion PBMCs per donor were obtained by leukapheresis. Paper-wide results and their limitations: Sampling was limited to blood, and TCR repertoires in tissue likely differ from TCR repertoires in blood. Pairwise subsampling led to the expectation that sequencing depth would affect the degree of clonotype sharing among donors. Because the study included a small number of donors, the genetic and exposure-history diversity represented was limited.

Donors were healthy HIV-negative adults with no recently reported acute infections or vaccinations. Every donor was a Caucasian adult residing in Nashville, Tennessee, USA. For unsorted samples, about 90 million PBMCs were counted and genomic DNA was extracted with the QIAamp DNA Blood Mini kit. Blood was obtained by leukapheresis, after which PBMCs were separated by Ficoll-Histopaque density gradient centrifugation and cryopreserved in liquid nitrogen vapor phase. Comments on this clone: This clone's antigen is unknown. No base quality information exists; no much larger clone differs at one position.

Using the deep immunoSEQ assay, TCR CDR3 regions were amplified from genomic DNA by multiplex PCR. Genomic DNA extracted from each cell subset was distributed evenly over all wells of several immunoSEQ 96-well plates, and each plate served as one replicate. For unsorted PBMC, each replicate PCR was loaded with roughly 0.3 ug genomic DNA, equivalent to roughly 31,000 T cell genomes. Ten immunoSEQ deep assay plates were used to sequence unsorted PBMC genomic DNA. The purified libraries were quantified using a Qubit 3.0 fluorometer, sized with a Bioanalyzer 2100, and then quantified again using the KAPA Library Quantification kit. Every immunoSEQ 96-well plate was sequenced on a dedicated single-read 150-cycle Illumina NextSeq 550 flow cell. Regarding the original processing steps: The immunoSEQ output contained only junctional sequences without quality scores, so filtering could not match that applied to full-length reads. Sequences were annotated with PyIR, a Python wrapper for IgBLAST v1.9, and V/J genes and CDR3 were assigned using IMGT germline references. Reads with weak V/J assignments (E-value above 1e-6), missing CDR3, stop codons, out-of-frame junctions, or ambiguous translated residues were removed. A V3J clonotype was defined by an identical inferred V gene, J gene, and CDR3 amino acid sequence. To compute the percentage overlap between repertoires, the number of shared unique clonotypes was divided by the size of the smaller repertoire. Three approaches were used to assess repertoire richness: RTK rarefaction, the Chao1 estimator, and Recon v2.1 estimates of unobserved clonotypes. What TCRdb holds here is the immuneACCESS table cut down to in-frame rearrangements. Part of the clones is not present; checked against another copy, under half of the missing clones reflect an unresolved V gene, and the others are unexplained. V, J and clone size were drawn from that table, and D and trimming were deduced from the DNA. Across this sample there are 470,000 or so clones, with approximately 80% seen only once. The ten largest make up 12% of the sample.

Based on the germline V gene, the CDR1 and CDR2 sequences are SGHRS and YFSETQ. V and J lose 0 bases and 1 base, and a span of 9 bases separates them. Reading from cysteine to phenylalanine, the CDR3 counts 15 amino acids. The read is trimmed to its CDR3 DNA, 45 bases read in frame from base 1. Sequencing was performed on PBMCs. The V and J genes are TRBV5-1 and TRBJ2-3; the D segment could be TRBD1, given 5 matching bases. This TCR was sampled from a middle-aged woman in good health. Some clones in this sample may be carry-over from other donors' samples. CDR3 region: CASSLDRPGTDTQYF. The sequenced DNA is TGCGCCAGCAGCTTGGACAGGCCAGGCACAGATACGCAGTATTTT.